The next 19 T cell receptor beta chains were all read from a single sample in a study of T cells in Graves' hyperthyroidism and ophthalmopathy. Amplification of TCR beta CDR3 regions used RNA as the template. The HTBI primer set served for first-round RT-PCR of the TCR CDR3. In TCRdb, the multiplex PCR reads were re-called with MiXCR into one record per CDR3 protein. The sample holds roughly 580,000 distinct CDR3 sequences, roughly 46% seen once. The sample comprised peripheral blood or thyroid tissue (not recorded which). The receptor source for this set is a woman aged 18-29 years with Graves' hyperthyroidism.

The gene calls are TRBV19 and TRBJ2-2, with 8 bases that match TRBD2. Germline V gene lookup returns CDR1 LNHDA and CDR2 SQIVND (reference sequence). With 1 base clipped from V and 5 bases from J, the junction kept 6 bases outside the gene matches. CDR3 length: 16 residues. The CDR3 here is CASSIALADWTGELFF. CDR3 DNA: TGTGCCAGTAGTATAGCACTAGCGGACTGGACCGGGGAGCTGTTTTTT.

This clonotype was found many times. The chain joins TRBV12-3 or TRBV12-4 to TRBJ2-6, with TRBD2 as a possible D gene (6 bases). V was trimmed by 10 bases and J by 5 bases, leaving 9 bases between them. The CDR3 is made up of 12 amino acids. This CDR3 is CATGLRANVLTF. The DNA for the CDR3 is TGTGCCACGGGACTTAGGGCCAACGTCCTGACTTTC.

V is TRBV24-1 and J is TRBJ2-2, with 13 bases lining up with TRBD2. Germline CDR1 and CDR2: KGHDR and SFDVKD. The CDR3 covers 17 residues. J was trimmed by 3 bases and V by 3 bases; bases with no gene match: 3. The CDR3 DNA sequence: TGTGCCACCAGTGATCCTGGACTAGCGGGAGACACCGGGGAGCTGTTTTTT. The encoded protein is CATSDPGLAGDTGELFF.

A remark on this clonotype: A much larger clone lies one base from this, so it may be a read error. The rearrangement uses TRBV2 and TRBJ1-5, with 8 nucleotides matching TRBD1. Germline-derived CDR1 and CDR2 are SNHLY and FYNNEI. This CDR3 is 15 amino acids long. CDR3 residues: CVSSEDRVRVQPQHF. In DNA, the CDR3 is TGTGTCAGCAGTGAGGACAGGGTGAGGGTTCAGCCCCAGCATTTT.

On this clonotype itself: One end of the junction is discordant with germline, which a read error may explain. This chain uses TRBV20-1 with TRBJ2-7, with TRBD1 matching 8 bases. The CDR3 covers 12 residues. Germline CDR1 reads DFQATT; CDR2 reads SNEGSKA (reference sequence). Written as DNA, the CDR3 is TGCAGTGCTCGGACAGGGATCTACAAGCAGTACTTC. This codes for CSARTGIYKQYF.

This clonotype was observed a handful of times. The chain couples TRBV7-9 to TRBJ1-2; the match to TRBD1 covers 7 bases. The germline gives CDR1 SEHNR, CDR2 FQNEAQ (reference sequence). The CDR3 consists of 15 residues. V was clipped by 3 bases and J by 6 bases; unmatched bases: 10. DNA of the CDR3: TGTGCCAGCAGCTTGCCCGACAGGGCGGCGGATGGCTACACCTTC. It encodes CASSLPDRAADGYTF.

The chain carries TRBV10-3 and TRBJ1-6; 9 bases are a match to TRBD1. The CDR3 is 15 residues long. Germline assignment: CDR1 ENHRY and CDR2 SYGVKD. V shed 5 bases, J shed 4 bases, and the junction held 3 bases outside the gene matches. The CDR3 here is CAISPGQGYNSPLHF. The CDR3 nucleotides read TGTGCCATCAGTCCCGGACAGGGGTATAATTCACCCCTCCACTTT.

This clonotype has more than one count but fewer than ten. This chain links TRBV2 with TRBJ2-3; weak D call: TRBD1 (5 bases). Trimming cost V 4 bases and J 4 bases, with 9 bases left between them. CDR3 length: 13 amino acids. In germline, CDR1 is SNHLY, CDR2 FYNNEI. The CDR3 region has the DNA TGTGCCAGCAGTGGGGTGACAGCAGATACGCAGTATTTT. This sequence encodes CASSGVTADTQYF.

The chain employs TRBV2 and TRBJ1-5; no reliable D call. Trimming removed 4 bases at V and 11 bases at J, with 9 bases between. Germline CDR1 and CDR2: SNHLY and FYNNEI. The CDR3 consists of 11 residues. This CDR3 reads CASSAVGTQHF. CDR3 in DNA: TGTGCCAGCAGTGCGGTCGGGACCCAGCATTTT.

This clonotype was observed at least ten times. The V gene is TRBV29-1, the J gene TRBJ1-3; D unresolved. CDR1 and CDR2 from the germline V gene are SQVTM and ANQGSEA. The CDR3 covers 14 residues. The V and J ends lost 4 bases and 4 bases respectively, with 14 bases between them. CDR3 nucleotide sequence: TGCAGCGTTGTTTGGAATAGTTTCGGAAACACCATATATTTT. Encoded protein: CSVVWNSFGNTIYF.

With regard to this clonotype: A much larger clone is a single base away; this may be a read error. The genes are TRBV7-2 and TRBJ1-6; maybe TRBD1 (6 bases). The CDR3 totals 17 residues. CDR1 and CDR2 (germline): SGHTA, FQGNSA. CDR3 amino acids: CASSLAVRAGALSPPHF. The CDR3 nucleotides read TGTGCCAGCAGCTTAGCTGTGAGGGCAGGGGCGTTGTCACCCCCCCACTTT.

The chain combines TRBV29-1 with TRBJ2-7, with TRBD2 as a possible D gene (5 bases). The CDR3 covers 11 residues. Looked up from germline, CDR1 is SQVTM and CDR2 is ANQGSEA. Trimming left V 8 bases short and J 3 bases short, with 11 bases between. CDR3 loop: CSQAAGYEQYF. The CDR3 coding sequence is TGCAGCCAAGCGGCAGGCTACGAGCAGTACTTC.

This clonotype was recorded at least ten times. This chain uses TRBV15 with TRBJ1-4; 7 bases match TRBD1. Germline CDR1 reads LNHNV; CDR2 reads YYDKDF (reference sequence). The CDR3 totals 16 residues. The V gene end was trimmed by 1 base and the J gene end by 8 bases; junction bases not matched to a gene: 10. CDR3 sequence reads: CATSRVMGTAGEKLFF. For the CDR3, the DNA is TGTGCCACCAGCAGAGTAATGGGGACAGCGGGGGAAAAACTGTTTTTT.

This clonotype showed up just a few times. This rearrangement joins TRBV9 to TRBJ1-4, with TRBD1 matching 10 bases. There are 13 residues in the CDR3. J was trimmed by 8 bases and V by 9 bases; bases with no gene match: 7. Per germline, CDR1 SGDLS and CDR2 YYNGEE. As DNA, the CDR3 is TGTGCCACCAGTGGGACAGGGGTGGAAAAACTGTTTTTT. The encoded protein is CATSGTGVEKLFF.

CDR3 bases: TGTGCCAGTAGTATTGGGACAAGCCTTTACACCGGGGAGCTGTTTTTT. This gives the protein CASSIGTSLYTGELFF. The J gene is TRBJ2-2, the V gene TRBV19; D perhaps matches TRBD1 (6 bases). V lost 3 bases to trimming and J lost 3 bases, with 14 bases between them. The V gene's germline CDR1 is LNHDA and CDR2 SQIVND (reference sequence). This CDR3 contains 16 residues. The entire variable domain, with the rest obtained from reference TRBV19 and TRBJ2-2, is as follows: DGGITQSPKYLFRKEGQNVTLSCEQNLNHDAMYWYRQDPGQGLRLIYYSQIVNDFQKGDIAEGYSVSREKKESFPLTVTSAQKNPTAFYLCASSIGTSLYTGELFFGEGSRLTVL.

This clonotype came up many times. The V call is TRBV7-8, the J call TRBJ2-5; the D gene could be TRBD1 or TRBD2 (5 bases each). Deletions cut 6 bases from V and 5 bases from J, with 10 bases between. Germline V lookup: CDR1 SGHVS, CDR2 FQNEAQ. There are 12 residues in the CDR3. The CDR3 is CASSKGSETQYF. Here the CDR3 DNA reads TGTGCCAGCAGTAAGGGGAGTGAGACCCAGTACTTC.

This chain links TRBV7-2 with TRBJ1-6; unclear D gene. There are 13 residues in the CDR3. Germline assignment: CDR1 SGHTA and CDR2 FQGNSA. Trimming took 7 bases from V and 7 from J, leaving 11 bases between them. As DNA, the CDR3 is TGTGCCAGCACCCCCTTTCGCAATTCACCCCTCCACTTT. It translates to CASTPFRNSPLHF.

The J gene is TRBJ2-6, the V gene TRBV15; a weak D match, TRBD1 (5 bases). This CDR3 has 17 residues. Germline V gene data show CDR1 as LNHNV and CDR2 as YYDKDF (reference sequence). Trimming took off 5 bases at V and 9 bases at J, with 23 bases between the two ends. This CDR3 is CATSGHGRSGRVNVLTF. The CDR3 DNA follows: TGTGCCACCAGCGGACACGGACGCTCTGGCAGGGTCAACGTCCTGACTTTC.

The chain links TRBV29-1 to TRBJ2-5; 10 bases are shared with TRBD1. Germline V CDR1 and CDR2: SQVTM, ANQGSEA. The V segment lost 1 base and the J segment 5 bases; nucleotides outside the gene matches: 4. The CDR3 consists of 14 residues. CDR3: CSVEGTGGEETQYF. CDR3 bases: TGCAGCGTTGAAGGGACAGGGGGAGAGGAGACCCAGTACTTC.